The clone carrying this T cell receptor (beta chain) has just one count. Roughly 0.45 to 1 ug RNA was reverse transcribed with random hexamers. Coverage of TCR beta CDR3 amplification by immunoSEQ multiplex PCR extended to 54 Vbeta and 13 Jbeta. TCRdb fed the immunoSEQ multiplex PCR reads into MiXCR, producing one record per CDR3 protein. The repertoire consists of a few hundred thousand distinct CDR3 sequences, with 95% occurring once and the leading ten covering 0.095%. Per the germline V gene, CDR1 is SGHRS and CDR2 is YFSETQ. CDR3 size: 15 residues. Trimming cost V 0 bases and J 7 bases, with 16 bases left between them. This sample was included in a study of CD8 T cells in Susac syndrome. TCR beta was sequenced from blood CD8+ and CD4+ T cells. The study used treatment-naive patients who had stable or active relapsing-remitting disease as multiple sclerosis controls. TEMRA cells were FACS-enriched, with CD8+ and CD4+ T cells isolated negatively.

The sample was CD4+ T cells from PBMCs. The receptor's source is a human donor with multiple sclerosis. This chain uses TRBV5-1 with TRBJ1-2; D may be TRBD1 (6 bases). CDR3 sequence reads: CASSLGVGTPGGYTF. The CDR3 region has the DNA TGCGCCAGCAGCTTGGGCGTCGGGACACCCGGTGGCTACACCTTC.